Presented here are 13 T cell receptor beta chains from one specimen sequenced in a study of T cell responses to AZD1222 COVID-19 vaccine. Clones were read by immunoSEQ multiplex PCR, and TCRdb kept only the in-frame ones, dropping some. The sample includes 150,000 to 200,000 clones, around 90% of them seen just once. The starting material was peripheral blood, obtained 28 days after the second AZD1222 dose. The receptors stem from an adult who received the AZD1222 COVID-19 vaccine.

The rearrangement joins TRBV12-3 or TRBV12-4 to TRBJ2-7; D is unclear. The CDR3 extends over 11 amino acids. The V gene lost 5 bases and the J gene lost 5 bases, with 7 bases spanning the gap. The CDR3 here is CASSARNEQYF. In nucleotides, the CDR3 is TGTGCCAGCAGTGCCAGAAACGAGCAGTACTTC.

Written as DNA, the CDR3 is TGTGCCAGCAGTTACCGGGCCTACAGGGACGAGCAGTACTTC. Translation gives CASSYRAYRDEQYF. The rearrangement joins TRBV6-5 to TRBJ2-7, with D tentatively TRBD1 (6 bases). The CDR3 totals 14 residues. CDR1 is MNHEY and CDR2 is SVGAGI in the germline V gene. V lost 2 bases, J lost 5 bases, and 13 bases lay in between.

In DNA form, the CDR3 reads TGTGCCAGCGCACGAGCTAACTATGGCTACACCTTC. Its protein is CASARANYGYTF. This rearrangement joins TRBV6-5 to TRBJ1-2, with unresolved D. CDR3 length equals 12 residues. CDR1 and CDR2 (germline): MNHEY, SVGAGI. Trimming cost V 8 bases and J 0 bases, with 7 bases left between them.

The chain carries TRBV6-4 and TRBJ2-1; 10 positions match TRBD1. Germline lookup yields CDR1 MRHNA and CDR2 SNTAGT. The CDR3 length is 14 residues. Germline trimming cut 8 bases from V and 8 bases from J; bases unmatched to any gene: 9. The CDR3 nucleotides are TGTGCCAGCGGTTCGACAGGGGGCGGGGATGAGCAGTTCTTC. It translates to CASGSTGGGDEQFF.

The chain has TRBV6-4 and TRBJ2-3, with 12 bases fitting TRBD2. CDR1 is MRHNA and CDR2 is SNTAGT in the germline V gene. Trimming removed 3 bases from V and 0 bases from J; junction bases left unmatched: 1. The CDR3 loop spans 16 amino acids. The CDR3 is CASSELAGGSTDTQYF. CDR3 coding DNA: TGTGCCAGCAGTGAACTAGCGGGGGGTAGCACAGATACGCAGTATTTT.

The V and J genes are TRBV4-3 and TRBJ1-1, with D possibly being TRBD1 (5 bases). CDR1 and CDR2 (germline): LGHNA, YSLEER. This CDR3 spans 15 amino acids. V was pared by 6 bases and J by 1 base, with 15 bases between. The CDR3 DNA follows: TGCGCCAGCAGACGGGACGCAGATCCGAACACTGAAGCTTTCTTT. It encodes CASRRDADPNTEAFF.

V is TRBV10-3 and J is TRBJ2-5; unclear D gene. This CDR3 contains 13 residues. Germline V gene sequence: CDR1 ENHRY, CDR2 SYGVKD. V was pared by 10 bases and J by 4 bases, with 16 bases between. The CDR3, as DNA: TGTGCCACAAAGAAGGTGGAACGAGAGACCCAGTACTTC. Its translation: CATKKVERETQYF.

On this clone itself: This same CDR3 is encoded by further DNA sequences in the sample. In DNA form, the CDR3 reads TGCGCCAGCAGCTTGGGGGCGGGAGGTAGCACAGATACGCAGTATTTT. It codes for CASSLGAGGSTDTQYF. The V call is TRBV5-1, the J call TRBJ2-3, with 8 nucleotides matching TRBD2. V shed 0 bases, J shed 0 bases, and the junction held 3 bases outside the gene matches. Germline V CDR1 and CDR2: SGHRS, YFSETQ. The CDR3 is made up of 16 amino acids. The full variable domain, in which reference TRBV5-1 and TRBJ2-3 provide the parts outside the CDR3, is KAGVTQTPRYLIKTRGQQVTLSCSPISGHRSVSWYQQTPGQGLQFLFEYFSETQRNKGNFPGRFSGRQFSNSRSEMNVSTLELGDSALYLCASSLGAGGSTDTQYFGPGTRLTVL.

The chain has TRBV29-1 and TRBJ2-3; D possibly corresponds to TRBD1 (6 bases). The ends were cut back, 1 base at V and 2 bases at J, with 10 bases in the middle. The CDR3 has 14 residues. The V gene's germline CDR1 is SQVTM and CDR2 ANQGSEA. CDR3 amino acids: CSVEGDITTDTQYF. As DNA, the CDR3 is TGCAGCGTTGAAGGGGACATAACCACAGATACGCAGTATTTT.

This sequence joins TRBV18 and TRBJ1-6; D uncertain. The CDR3 runs 14 residues. Germline V gene lookup returns CDR1 KGHSH and CDR2 LQKENI. V was shortened by 4 bases and J by 9 bases, with 13 bases between the two germline ends. The chain's CDR3 is CASSLGGDTSPLHF. CDR3 bases: TGTGCCAGCTCACTGGGCGGGGATACTTCACCCCTCCACTTT.

This chain uses TRBV28 with TRBJ1-1; TRBD1 might be the D (6 bases). CDR1 and CDR2 from the germline V gene are MDHEN and SYDVKM. This CDR3 comprises 15 residues. The ends were cut back, 5 bases at V and 5 bases at J, with 18 bases in the middle. The CDR3: CASSPPGQGKTEAFF. The CDR3 coding sequence is TGTGCCAGCAGTCCACCGGGGCAGGGGAAAACTGAAGCTTTCTTT. The full variable domain, completed using reference TRBV28 and TRBJ1-1, is DVKVTQSSRYLVKRTGEKVFLECVQDMDHENMFWYRQDPGLGLRLIYFSYDVKMKEKGDIPEGYSVSREKKERFSLILESASTNQTSMYLCASSPPGQGKTEAFFGQGTRLTVV.

The chain employs TRBV2 and TRBJ2-3; 8 nucleotides agree with TRBD1. The CDR3 extends over 16 amino acids. V shed 4 bases and J 3 bases; nucleotides not matched to a gene: 9. Per germline, CDR1 SNHLY and CDR2 FYNNEI. CDR3 sequence: CASSGTRTGRTDTQYF. CDR3 nucleotide sequence: TGTGCCAGCAGTGGGACCAGGACAGGGAGGACAGATACGCAGTATTTT.

The genes are TRBV6-6 and TRBJ1-5; the match to TRBD1 covers 7 bases. CDR1 and CDR2 from the germline V gene are MNHNY and SVGAGI (reference sequence). The CDR3 contains 14 residues. V was clipped by 6 bases and J by 1 base; unmatched bases: 3. DNA of the CDR3: TGTGCCAGCAGAGCCAGGGGGAGCAATCAGCCCCAGCATTTT. Its translation: CASRARGSNQPQHF.